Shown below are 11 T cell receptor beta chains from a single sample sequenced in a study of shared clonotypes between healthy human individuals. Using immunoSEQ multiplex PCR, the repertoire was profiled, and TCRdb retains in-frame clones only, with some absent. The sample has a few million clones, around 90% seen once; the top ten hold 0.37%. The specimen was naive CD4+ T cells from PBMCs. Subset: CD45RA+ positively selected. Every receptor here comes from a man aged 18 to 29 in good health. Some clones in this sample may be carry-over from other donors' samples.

CDR3 residues: CAISRVLNEQFF. The CDR3 bases are TGTGCCATCAGTAGGGTCCTCAATGAGCAGTTCTTC. The chain couples TRBV10-3 to TRBJ2-1; no reliable D call. The ends were cut back, 5 bases at V and 6 bases at J, with 8 bases in the middle. This CDR3 region has 12 residues. Per germline, CDR1 ENHRY and CDR2 SYGVKD.

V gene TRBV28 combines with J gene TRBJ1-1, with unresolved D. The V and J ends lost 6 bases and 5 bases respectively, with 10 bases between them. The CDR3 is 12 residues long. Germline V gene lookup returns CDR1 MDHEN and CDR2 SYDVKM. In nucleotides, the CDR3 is TGTGCCAGCAGCCAACCTCCTACTGAAGCTTTCTTT. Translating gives CASSQPPTEAFF.

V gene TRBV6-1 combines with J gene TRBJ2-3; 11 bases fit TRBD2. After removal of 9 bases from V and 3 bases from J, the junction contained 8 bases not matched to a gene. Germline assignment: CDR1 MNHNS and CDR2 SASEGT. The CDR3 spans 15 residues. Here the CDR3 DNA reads TGTGCCAGAAGATCACTAGCGGGAGCTACAGATACGCAGTATTTT. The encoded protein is CARRSLAGATDTQYF.

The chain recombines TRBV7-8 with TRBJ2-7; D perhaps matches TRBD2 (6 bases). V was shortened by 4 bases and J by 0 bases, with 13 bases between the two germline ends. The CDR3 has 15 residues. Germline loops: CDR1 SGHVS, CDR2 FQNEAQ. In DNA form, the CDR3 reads TGTGCCAGCAGCTCGCCGGGACTGTACTCCTACGAGCAGTACTTC. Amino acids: CASSSPGLYSYEQYF. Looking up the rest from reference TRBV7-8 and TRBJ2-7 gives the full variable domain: GAGVSQSPRYKVAKRGQDVALRCDPISGHVSLFWYQQALGQGPEFLTYFQNEAQLDKSGLPSDRFFAERPEGSVSTLKIQRTQQEDSAVYLCASSSPGLYSYEQYFGPGTRLTVT.

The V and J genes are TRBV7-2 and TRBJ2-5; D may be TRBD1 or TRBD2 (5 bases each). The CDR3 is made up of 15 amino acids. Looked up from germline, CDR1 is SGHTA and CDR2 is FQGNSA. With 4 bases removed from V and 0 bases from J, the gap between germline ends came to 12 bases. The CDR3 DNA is TGTGCCAGCAGCTCCCCTGGGGGATACCAAGAGACCCAGTACTTC. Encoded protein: CASSSPGGYQETQYF.

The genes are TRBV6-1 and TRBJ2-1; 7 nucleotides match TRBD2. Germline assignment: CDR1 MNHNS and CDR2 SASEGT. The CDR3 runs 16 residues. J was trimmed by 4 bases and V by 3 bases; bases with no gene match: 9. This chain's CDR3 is CASSDRAGEGYNEQFF. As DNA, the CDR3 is TGTGCCAGCAGTGATAGGGCGGGAGAGGGGTACAATGAGCAGTTCTTC.

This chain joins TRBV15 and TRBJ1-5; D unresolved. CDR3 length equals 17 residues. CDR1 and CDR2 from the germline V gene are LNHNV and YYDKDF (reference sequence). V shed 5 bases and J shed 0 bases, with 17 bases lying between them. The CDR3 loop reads CATSPRGLRDSNQPQHF. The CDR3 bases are TGTGCCACCAGCCCCCGAGGGTTAAGGGATAGCAATCAGCCCCAGCATTTT. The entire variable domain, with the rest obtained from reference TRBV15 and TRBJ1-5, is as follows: DAMVIQNPRYQVTQFGKPVTLSCSQTLNHNVMYWYQQKSSQAPKLLFHYYDKDFNNEADTPDNFQSRRPNTSFCFLDIRSPGLGDTAMYLCATSPRGLRDSNQPQHFGDGTRLSIL.

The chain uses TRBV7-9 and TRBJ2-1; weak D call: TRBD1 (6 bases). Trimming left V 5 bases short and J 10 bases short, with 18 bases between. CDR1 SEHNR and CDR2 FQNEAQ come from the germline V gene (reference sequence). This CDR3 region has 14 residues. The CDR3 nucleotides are TGTGCCAGCAGCCCGCGAGGGACACCACACGAGCAGTTCTTC. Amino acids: CASSPRGTPHEQFF.

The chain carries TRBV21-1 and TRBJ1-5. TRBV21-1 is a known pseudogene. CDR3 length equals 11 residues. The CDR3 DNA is TGTGCCAGCACGTTCGATCAGCCCCAGCATTTT. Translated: CASTFDQPQHF.

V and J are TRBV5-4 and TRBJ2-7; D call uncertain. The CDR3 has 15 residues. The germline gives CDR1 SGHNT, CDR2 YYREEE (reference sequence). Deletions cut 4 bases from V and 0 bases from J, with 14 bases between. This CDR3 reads CASSPGRGSSYEQYF. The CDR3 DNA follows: TGTGCCAGCAGCCCCGGACGAGGAAGCTCCTACGAGCAGTACTTC. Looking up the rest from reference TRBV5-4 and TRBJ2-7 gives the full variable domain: ETGVTQSPTHLIKTRGQQVTLRCSSQSGHNTVSWYQQALGQGPQFIFQYYREEENGRGNFPPRFSGLQFPNYSSELNVNALELDDSALYLCASSPGRGSSYEQYFGPGTRLTVT.

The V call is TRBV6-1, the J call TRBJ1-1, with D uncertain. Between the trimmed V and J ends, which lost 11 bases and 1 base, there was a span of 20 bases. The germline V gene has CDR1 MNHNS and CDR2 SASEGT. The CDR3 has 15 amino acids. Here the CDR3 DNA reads TGTGCCTTAGCAAGGGAGGCTACTCGGAACACTGAAGCTTTCTTT. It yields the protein CALAREATRNTEAFF.